Shown below are 14 T cell receptor beta chains from a single sample sequenced in a study of T cells in Graves' hyperthyroidism and ophthalmopathy (dated by TCRdb to between 2017 and 2020). Receptor libraries were prepared by multiplex PCR. TCRdb lists the instrument as Illumina HiSeq 2000. The TCR beta CDR3 regions were amplified from the RNA transcripts. The TCR CDR3 was subjected to a first round of RT-PCR using the HTBI primer set and the Qiagen OneStep RT-PCR kit. Clones were called with MiXCR by TCRdb after fastp trimmed the public reads at Q25, and only in-frame beta chains were retained. Each record represents a unique CDR3 protein, reported with the most common genes and DNA among its rows. Across this sample there are around 420,000 distinct CDR3 sequences, with 15% to 19% seen only once. Of the sample, 7.5% to 9% falls within the top ten clones. Sequenced material: blood. These receptors were obtained from a woman aged 18 to 35 with Graves' hyperthyroidism.

Many counts were recorded for this clonotype. CDR3 sequence: CASSQPGLAGVETQYF. In nucleotides, the CDR3 is TGTGCCAGCAGCCAGCCGGGACTAGCGGGGGTAGAGACCCAGTACTTC. This chain uses TRBV3-1 with TRBJ2-5; 14 nucleotides align to TRBD2. There are 16 residues in the CDR3. Looked up from germline, CDR1 is LGHDT and CDR2 is YNNKEL (reference sequence). The trim removed 3 bases at V and 4 bases at J, leaving 4 bases unmatched.

The chain uses TRBV2 and TRBJ2-7, with D possibly being TRBD1 or TRBD2 (5 bases each). The V end lost 8 bases, the J end lost 4 bases, and 9 bases lay between the germline ends. In germline, CDR1 is SNHLY, CDR2 FYNNEI. The CDR3 is 11 amino acids. CDR3 residues: CASLGRYEQYF. The CDR3 DNA sequence: TGTGCCAGCTTGGGACGGTACGAGCAGTACTTC.

This clonotype turned up a few times. V and J are TRBV4-1 and TRBJ2-5; D is uncertain. There are 13 residues in the CDR3. The germline V and J ends were trimmed by 4 bases and 2 bases, with 8 bases remaining between them. CDR1 is MGHRA, CDR2 YSYEKL, per germline. CDR3 residues: CASSRTWQETQYF. The DNA for the CDR3 is TGCGCCAGCAGCCGAACGTGGCAAGAGACCCAGTACTTC.

A word on this clonotype: At one end the junction does not follow the germline gene, possibly because of a read error. The chain is built from TRBV20-1 and TRBJ2-1; TRBD1 agrees at 8 bases. This CDR3 region has 15 residues. Germline lookup yields CDR1 DFQATT and CDR2 SNEGSKA (reference sequence). CDR3 nucleotide sequence: TGCAGTGCTAGACCCGGGACAGGCTCCTGCAATGAGCAGTTCTTC. Residues: CSARPGTGSCNEQFF.

This chain connects TRBV19 to TRBJ2-3; no reliable D call. Per germline, CDR1 LNHDA and CDR2 SQIVND (reference sequence). With 8 bases removed from V and 3 bases from J, the gap between germline ends came to 9 bases. This CDR3 has 12 amino acids. The CDR3 DNA reads as TGTGCCAGTGGGGTATCAACAGATACGCAGTATTTT. Translated, it gives CASGVSTDTQYF. Full variable domain (missing parts from reference TRBV19 and TRBJ2-3): DGGITQSPKYLFRKEGQNVTLSCEQNLNHDAMYWYRQDPGQGLRLIYYSQIVNDFQKGDIAEGYSVSREKKESFPLTVTSAQKNPTAFYLCASGVSTDTQYFGPGTRLTVL.

This clonotype appeared many times. CDR3 sequence: CASSVGLINYEQYF. Written as DNA, the CDR3 is TGTGCCAGCAGCGTAGGCCTTATCAATTACGAGCAGTACTTC. The chain joins TRBV9 to TRBJ2-7; unclear D gene. Germline loops: CDR1 SGDLS, CDR2 YYNGEE. This CDR3 contains 14 residues. V was pared by 0 bases and J by 4 bases, with 11 bases between. The full variable domain, completed using reference TRBV9 and TRBJ2-7, is DSGVTQTPKHLITATGQRVTLRCSPRSGDLSVYWYQQSLDQGLQFLIQYYNGEERAKGNILERFSAQQFPDLHSELNLSSLELGDSALYFCASSVGLINYEQYFGPGTRLTVT.

This clonotype was observed a few times. Mismatch with germline at one junction end may stem from a read error. The CDR3 sequence is CSARDLHEQSF. The CDR3 region has the DNA TGCAGTGCTAGAGATCTCCATGAGCAGTCCTTC. The rearrangement joins TRBV20-1 to TRBJ2-1, with no clear D. The CDR3 length is 11 residues. Looked up from germline, CDR1 is DFQATT and CDR2 is SNEGSKA (reference sequence).

This clonotype has more than one count but fewer than ten. The gene calls are TRBV29-1 and TRBJ2-2; D remains unclear. The ends were cut back, 3 bases at V and 8 bases at J, with 10 bases in the middle. The CDR3 is 12 amino acids. Germline CDR1 and CDR2: SQVTM and ANQGSEA. CDR3 residues: CSVEYRRGELFF. As DNA, the CDR3 is TGCAGCGTTGAGTATAGGCGTGGGGAGCTGTTTTTT.

The V call is TRBV11-3, the J call TRBJ2-1; TRBD2 matches 7 bases. Unmatched junction bases numbered 6, after V lost 4 bases and J lost 0 bases. The CDR3 has 16 amino acids. Germline V gene sequence: CDR1 SGHNT, CDR2 YENEEA. The CDR3 sequence: CASSSLAPSSYNEQFF. DNA of the CDR3: TGTGCCAGCAGCTCACTAGCGCCGAGCTCCTACAATGAGCAGTTCTTC.

Many counts were recorded for this clonotype. The genes are TRBV20-1 and TRBJ2-7; TRBD1 aligns across 7 bases. The CDR3 is 14 amino acids. Looked up from germline, CDR1 is DFQATT and CDR2 is SNEGSKA (reference sequence). V gave up 1 base and J gave up 4 bases; unmatched junction bases: 7. CDR3 in amino acids: CSARARDRVYEQYF. CDR3 bases: TGCAGTGCTAGAGCCCGAGACAGGGTATACGAGCAGTACTTC.

This clonotype is a singleton in its sample. The chain is built from TRBV20-1 and TRBJ2-5; D call uncertain. The germline V gene has CDR1 DFQATT and CDR2 SNEGSKA (reference sequence). The CDR3 covers 15 residues. V shed 0 bases and J shed 4 bases, with 15 bases lying between them. Here the CDR3 reads CSARDTARMRETQYF. The CDR3 coding sequence is TGCAGTGCTAGAGATACGGCCAGGATGAGAGAGACCCAGTACTTC.

This clonotype turned up a few times. V and J are TRBV12-3 or TRBV12-4 and TRBJ2-1; TRBD2 matches 7 bases. The CDR3 loop spans 14 amino acids. V trimming: 3 bases; J trimming: 5 bases; junction bases outside the gene matches: 4. The CDR3 bases are TGTGCCAGCAGTTTTAGGGCGGGAGACAATGAGCAGTTCTTC. Its protein is CASSFRAGDNEQFF.

This clonotype appeared many times. J is TRBJ2-7 and V is TRBV7-2; D is ambiguous. The CDR3 sequence is 14 residues long. Deletions cut 2 bases from V and 0 bases from J, with 8 bases between. Germline lookup yields CDR1 SGHTA and CDR2 FQGNSA. CDR3 amino acids: CASSLRSVSYEQYF. CDR3 bases: TGTGCCAGCAGCTTAAGGTCCGTCTCCTACGAGCAGTACTTC.

In its sample, this clonotype was seen many times. The chain recombines TRBV28 with TRBJ2-7, with 7 bases matching TRBD1. This CDR3 spans 15 amino acids. V was clipped by 5 bases and J by 3 bases; unmatched bases: 10. Germline CDR1 and CDR2: MDHEN and SYDVKM. CDR3 DNA: TGTGCCAGCAGTCCATCCGGACAGGCAAGCTACGAGCAGTACTTC. As protein: CASSPSGQASYEQYF.